This T cell receptor beta chain was documented in a study of T cell repertoires in cytomegalovirus infection (dated 2019 in TCRdb). About the investigation overall: Donor HLA type was relevant to the analysis, because carriage of CMV infection together with the matching HLA type was indicated by public TCR beta signatures.

The investigation overall reported the following: Cumulative frequency of public TCR beta family members discriminated carriers of CMV infection plus the relevant HLA type in this cohort and an independent roughly 320-donor cohort. The ex vivo response was dominated by HLA-C-restricted CMV-specific TCR beta clonotypes, which also provided the single most frequent clonotype in two of eight donors.

This clonotype has a count of ten or more. What this receptor recognizes is not known. No base qualities exist here, and no much larger clone lies one base off it. The listed sequencing device is Illumina HiSeq 1500. The raw public reads went through TCRdb reprocessing: fastp at Q25, MiXCR clone calling, in-frame beta chains kept. Each CDR3 protein appears once, grouped with its most common genes and DNA. Recorded for this sample are approximately 500,000 distinct CDR3 sequences; 15% to 20% of them occurred a single time. The ten largest account for about 24% of the sample. The CDR3 has 14 amino acids, counting the end cysteine and phenylalanine. The read is trimmed to its CDR3 DNA, 42 bases read in frame from base 1. CDR1 and CDR2, looked up from the germline V gene, are SGHTA and FQGTGA. Trimming at the junction amounts to 2 bases on V and 2 bases on J, and the germline ends lie 8 bases apart.

The TCR sequence derives from a human donor in good health (CMV status not recorded). Some clones in this sample may be carry-over from other donors' samples. Specimen: CD8+ T cells from PBMCs. The V gene is TRBV7-3 and the J gene is TRBJ2-3, with TRBD2 as a weak D call on 5 bases. The CDR3 reads CASSLAGNTDTQYF. The bases are TGTGCCAGCAGCTTAGCCGGGAACACAGATACGCAGTATTTT.